What follows are 9 T cell receptor beta chains derived from one specimen sequenced in a study of radiation and T cells in renal cell carcinoma. Produced via immunoSEQ multiplex PCR; TCRdb's table is partial and in-frame only. The sample includes fewer than 200,000 clones, roughly nine tenths of them seen just once. The time point here: blood 4 weeks post-SBRT, at nephrectomy. Treatment noted: 15 Gy SBRT to primary tumor, nephrectomy 4 weeks later. The starting material was blood, obtained from a patient whose treatment included radiotherapy and nephrectomy. All receptors derive from a woman aged 45-60 years with renal cell carcinoma.

The chain carries TRBV7-9 and TRBJ1-2; D gene uncertain. V gave up 1 base and J gave up 2 bases, with 11 bases separating them. The CDR3 is 15 residues long. The germline gives CDR1 SEHNR, CDR2 FQNEAQ (reference sequence). CDR3 coding DNA: TGTGCCAGCAGCTTAGAGGGCGGACCCAACTATGGCTACACCTTC. Amino acid sequence: CASSLEGGPNYGYTF.

This rearrangement joins TRBV5-4 to TRBJ2-2; D is perhaps TRBD2 (5 bases). The ends were cut back, 0 bases at V and 3 bases at J, with 12 bases in the middle. Germline V gene data show CDR1 as SGHNT and CDR2 as YYREEE (reference sequence). The CDR3 has 16 residues. As DNA, the CDR3 is TGTGCCAGCAGCTTGGGCGGGCAGACGGACACCGGGGAGCTGTTTTTT. Translation: CASSLGGQTDTGELFF. Complete variable domain (other parts from reference TRBV5-4 and TRBJ2-2): ETGVTQSPTHLIKTRGQQVTLRCSSQSGHNTVSWYQQALGQGPQFIFQYYREEENGRGNFPPRFSGLQFPNYSSELNVNALELDDSALYLCASSLGGQTDTGELFFGEGSRLTVL.

In its sample, this clone was seen a few times. The chain employs TRBV10-3 and TRBJ1-5; 7 bases agree with TRBD1. In germline, CDR1 is ENHRY, CDR2 SYGVKD. V shed 4 bases, J shed 0 bases, and the junction held 3 bases outside the gene matches. This CDR3 has 15 residues. CDR3 sequence: CAISVTGNSNQPQHF. DNA for the CDR3: TGTGCCATCAGTGTGACAGGGAATAGCAATCAGCCCCAGCATTTT.

The CDR3 DNA is TGTGCCAGCAGGGCTACAGGGACAGGGGACACTGAAGCTTTCTTT. Protein sequence: CASRATGTGDTEAFF. V gene TRBV7-9 combines with J gene TRBJ1-1, with 10 bases matching TRBD1. In germline, CDR1 is SEHNR, CDR2 FQNEAQ (reference sequence). The CDR3 is 15 residues long. The V segment lost 6 bases and the J segment 3 bases; nucleotides outside the gene matches: 7.

Only a few counts were recorded for this clone. The V and J genes are TRBV4-3 and TRBJ2-5, with D tentatively TRBD2 (6 bases). CDR1 LGHNA and CDR2 YSLEER come from the germline V gene. V was pared by 3 bases and J by 5 bases, with 13 bases between. This CDR3 contains 14 residues. CDR3 coding DNA: TGCGCCAGCAGCCACGGCGGGGCCCGGGAGACCCAGTACTTC. Translated, it gives CASSHGGARETQYF.

J is TRBJ1-2 and V is TRBV5-1; D is uncertain. Germline V gene lookup returns CDR1 SGHRS and CDR2 YFSETQ. V lost 2 bases and J lost 6, with 14 bases in between. The CDR3 contains 14 residues. The CDR3 DNA reads as TGCGCCAGCAGCTTCCCAGCGGACGCCGATGGCTACACCTTC. This codes for CASSFPADADGYTF.

The V call is TRBV10-1, the J call TRBJ2-4, with D hard to call. The CDR3 runs to 13 residues. V lost 0 bases, J lost 11 bases, and 11 bases lay in between. CDR1 and CDR2 from the germline V gene are WNHNN and SYGVQD (reference sequence). CDR3 in amino acids: CASSESTRLLQYF. In nucleotides, the CDR3 is TGCGCCAGCAGTGAGTCGACTCGCCTACTTCAGTACTTC.

The table lists this clone with a count of one. V and J are TRBV6-1 and TRBJ1-2; a weak D match, TRBD1 (5 bases). Germline CDR1 and CDR2: MNHNS and SASEGT. The CDR3 is made up of 13 amino acids. Trimming shortened V by 8 bases and J by 6 bases, and 16 bases separated the two germline ends. The CDR3 sequence is CASGDGKSDGYTF. The CDR3 coding sequence is TGTGCCAGCGGGGACGGTAAAAGTGATGGCTACACCTTC.

This sequence joins TRBV9 and TRBJ2-3; D is unresolved. Germline CDR1 and CDR2: SGDLS and YYNGEE. Trimming stripped 1 base from V and 2 bases from J, with 11 bases between. The CDR3 covers 15 residues. CDR3 in DNA: TGTGCCAGCAGCGTATCTAGAACACACACAGATACGCAGTATTTT. Its translation: CASSVSRTHTDTQYF.